This paragraph reports one T cell receptor (beta chain). Its target antigen remains unknown. Base qualities are not provided; no much larger clone lies one nucleotide away. TCRdb records Illumina HiSeq 1500 as the sequencer. TCRdb passed the public sequencing reads through fastp at Q25 and MiXCR, retaining productive beta sequences. Rows are unified per CDR3 protein, each entry keeping the most common DNA and genes. The sample table records roughly 990,000 distinct CDR3 sequences; 30% to 40% of these occur just once. The ten top clones hold roughly 13% of the sample. The sample's treatment or condition label, in plain terms: in vitro stimulation with specific CMV peptide epitopes to enrich CMV-specific T cells. CDR1 is given as SEHNR and CDR2 as FQNEAQ, both from the germline V gene (reference sequence). V is cut by 1 base and J by 12 bases, and the space between the germline ends is 10 bases. The CDR3 covers 13 residues, taking in both the cysteine and the phenylalanine. The DNA shown is the 39-base CDR3, in frame from base 1.

This record belongs to a study of T cell repertoires in cytomegalovirus infection (dated by TCRdb to the late 2010s). The study in broad terms: The peptide stimulations were aimed at well-studied HLA-B-restricted epitopes as well as recently identified HLA-C-restricted CMV epitopes, whose presentation resists viral immunomodulation. The HLA type of each donor mattered for the analysis, because public TCR beta signatures pointed to carriage of CMV infection along with the matching HLA type. The investigation overall reported the following: In the ex vivo response, HLA-C-restricted CMV-specific TCR beta clonotypes were dominant, and in two of eight donors the single most frequent clonotype came from this HLA-C-restricted group. Cumulative frequency of public TCR beta family members discriminated carriers of CMV infection plus the relevant HLA type in this cohort and an independent roughly 340-donor cohort.

This receptor was taken from a human donor in good health (CMV status not recorded). Some clones in this sample may be carry-over from other donors' samples. In this chain, TRBV7-9 is recombined with TRBJ1-6; there is no confident call for the D gene. The sequenced sample was cultured CD8+ T cells from PBMCs, obtained from culture after CMV antigen stimulation. Here the CDR3 is given as CASSLGPRGPLHF. The nucleotides are TGTGCCAGCAGCTTAGGCCCCCGGGGACCCCTCCACTTT.